The 8 T cell receptor beta chains below come from one sample, sequenced in a study of blood T cell repertoires in COVID-19. Sequencing was performed with immunoSEQ multiplex PCR; in TCRdb, only in-frame clones are kept and a portion is missing. The sample records approximately 170,000 clones, about four fifths being singletons. Specimen: peripheral blood. These receptors all come from a woman in her 70s who had recovered from COVID-19.

V gene TRBV14 combines with J gene TRBJ2-1; 9 positions match TRBD2. V lost 4 bases and J lost 7; bases outside the gene matches: 5. This CDR3 spans 14 amino acids. Germline V lookup: CDR1 SGHDN, CDR2 FVKESK. Here the CDR3 reads CASSLGLAGNEQFF. For the CDR3, the DNA is TGTGCCAGCAGCCTTGGCCTAGCGGGAAATGAGCAGTTCTTC.

J is TRBJ2-3 and V is TRBV28; TRBD2 aligns across 7 bases. V was pared by 2 bases and J by 4 bases, with 9 bases of the junction left unmatched. CDR1 is MDHEN, CDR2 SYDVKM, per germline. The CDR3 is made up of 16 amino acids. CDR3 amino acids: CASSLRAGAGADTQYF. The DNA of the CDR3 is TGTGCCAGCAGTTTACGGGCGGGAGCGGGTGCAGATACGCAGTATTTT.

The chain recombines TRBV27 with TRBJ1-2; D is unclear. The CDR3 sequence is 14 residues long. V lost 5 bases and J lost 6, with 16 bases in between. Germline V gene data show CDR1 as MNHEY and CDR2 as SMNVEV (reference sequence). CDR3 residues: CASSPLEDFHGYTF. The CDR3 coding sequence is TGTGCCAGCAGTCCCCTTGAGGATTTTCATGGCTACACCTTC.

Remarks on this clone: An end of the junction differs from the germline gene, which may be a read error. The CDR3 sequence is CASSFPPTSWVF. The CDR3 DNA sequence: TGTGCCAGCAGCTTTCCCCCGACTAGCTGGGTCTTC. V gene TRBV5-4 combines with J gene TRBJ2-1; 7 nucleotides match TRBD2. This CDR3 is 12 amino acids long. In germline, CDR1 is SGHNT, CDR2 YYREEE (reference sequence).

The chain carries TRBV4-2 and TRBJ2-2, with D uncertain. Germline CDR1 and CDR2: LGHNA and YNFKEQ. Trimming pared 7 bases from V and 4 bases from J, leaving 10 bases between. The CDR3 totals 13 residues. The CDR3 DNA reads as TGTGCCAGCACCACCCTCAGCACCGGGGAGCTGTTTTTT. It specifies CASTTLSTGELFF.

CDR3 sequence reads: CASSVAPTGRNEKLFF. The CDR3 DNA is TGTGCCAGCAGCGTAGCCCCTACAGGAAGGAATGAAAAACTGTTTTTT. This chain links TRBV9 with TRBJ1-4, with D perhaps matching TRBD1 (5 bases). V lost 0 bases and J lost 5, with 14 bases in between. Germline values: CDR1 SGDLS, CDR2 YYNGEE. There are 16 residues in the CDR3.

V is TRBV5-1 and J is TRBJ2-7; 7 bases match TRBD1. The trim removed 3 bases at V and 4 bases at J, leaving 7 bases unmatched. Germline lookup yields CDR1 SGHRS and CDR2 YFSETQ. This CDR3 comprises 14 residues. The CDR3 loop reads CASSSDRVGYEQYF. CDR3 nucleotides: TGCGCCAGCAGCTCCGACAGGGTCGGGTACGAGCAGTACTTC.

This chain uses TRBV18 with TRBJ2-5, with 11 bases matching TRBD2. The CDR3 is made up of 17 amino acids. The V and J ends lost 0 bases and 2 bases, in that order; junction bases with no gene match: 5. Germline V gene sequence: CDR1 KGHSH, CDR2 LQKENI. The CDR3 sequence: CASSPPRLAGPQETQYF. The CDR3 nucleotides read TGTGCCAGCTCACCACCGAGACTAGCGGGACCACAAGAGACCCAGTACTTC.